Below, 26 T cell receptor beta chains from the same sample are listed, as sequenced in a study of neurological immune-mediated disorders. Via MiXCR, TCRdb re-called the 5' RACE reads, giving one row per CDR3 protein. Altogether 80,000 to 85,000 distinct CDR3 sequences are present, approximately 2.4% being singletons, with the ten largest covering about 1%. The sequencing sample was made of PBMCs. The receptors come from a woman in her 30s with multiple sclerosis.

This clonotype was observed many times. The chain uses TRBV6-5 and TRBJ2-3; 8 nucleotides line up with TRBD1. J lost 1 base, V lost 5 bases, and 8 bases had no gene match. Per germline, CDR1 MNHEY and CDR2 SVGAGI. The CDR3 is made up of 16 amino acids. Here the CDR3 reads CASSPYQGAGTDTQYF. In nucleotides, the CDR3 is TGTGCCAGCAGTCCTTATCAGGGGGCCGGCACAGATACGCAGTATTTT.

The V and J genes are TRBV29-1 and TRBJ2-3, with 7 bases identical to TRBD1. The length of the CDR3 is 13 residues. Germline lookup yields CDR1 SQVTM and CDR2 ANQGSEA. J lost 4 bases, V lost 7 bases, and 8 bases had no gene match. The CDR3 loop is CSATVTGPDTQYF. The CDR3 DNA sequence: TGCAGCGCCACAGTGACAGGGCCAGATACGCAGTATTTT.

This clonotype was seen at least ten times. The chain is built from TRBV5-1 and TRBJ2-7; 9 positions match TRBD2. The germline gives CDR1 SGHRS, CDR2 YFSETQ. This CDR3 region has 16 residues. Germline trimming cut 0 bases from V and 2 bases from J; bases unmatched to any gene: 6. As DNA, the CDR3 is TGCGCCAGCAGCTTGGACGGACTAGCGCCGACCTACGAGCAGTACTTC. Amino acid sequence: CASSLDGLAPTYEQYF.

This clonotype was observed many times. The genes are TRBV5-1 and TRBJ2-7; TRBD2 matches 9 bases. The CDR3 extends over 14 amino acids. V gave up 3 bases and J gave up 10 bases; unmatched junction bases: 11. CDR1 SGHRS and CDR2 YFSETQ come from the germline V gene. Written as DNA, the CDR3 is TGCGCCAGCAGCTCGTCGGGGGCTAGCGGGACTCAGTACTTC. Protein: CASSSSGASGTQYF.

This clonotype has ten or more counts. The chain carries TRBV12-3 or TRBV12-4 and TRBJ1-1; D remains ambiguous. Trimming shortened V by 10 bases and J by 4 bases, and 25 bases separated the two germline ends. This CDR3 has 16 residues. The CDR3 coding sequence is TGTGCCATCCTAAGCACTACCGGACGGCGGGGCACTGAAGCTTTCTTT. As protein: CAILSTTGRRGTEAFF.

At least ten counts were recorded for this clonotype. CDR3 protein: CASSIRVGQPQHF. CDR3 in DNA: TGTGCCAGCTCAATCCGGGTGGGTCAGCCCCAGCATTTT. V and J are TRBV18 and TRBJ1-5; D is uncertain. The CDR3 has 13 residues. V lost 5 bases and J 6 bases, leaving 11 bases between the germline ends. The germline V gene has CDR1 KGHSH and CDR2 LQKENI.

This clonotype was counted ten times or more. The chain links TRBV20-1 to TRBJ2-1, with unresolved D. V was pared by 1 base and J by 4 bases, with 8 bases between. The CDR3 runs to 13 residues. Germline CDR1 DFQATT, CDR2 SNEGSKA (reference sequence). The CDR3 bases are TGCAGTGCTAGAGGTGGTCATTACAATGAGCAGTTCTTC. Protein sequence: CSARGGHYNEQFF.

V usage is TRBV14 and J usage is TRBJ1-2; D not resolved. The CDR3 is 12 amino acids. Trimming stripped 8 bases from V and 3 bases from J, with 10 bases between. Germline V gene data show CDR1 as SGHDN and CDR2 as FVKESK. CDR3 sequence reads: CASARGDYGYTF. CDR3 sequence (DNA): TGTGCCAGCGCTCGGGGAGACTATGGCTACACCTTC. The whole variable domain, filled in from reference TRBV14 and TRBJ1-2, reads EAGVTQFPSHSVIEKGQTVTLRCDPISGHDNLYWYRRVMGKEIKFLLHFVKESKQDESGMPNNRFLAERTGGTYSTLKVQPAELEDSGVYFCASARGDYGYTFGSGTRLTVV.

This clonotype was seen many times. J is TRBJ1-6 and V is TRBV25-1; a possible D gene is TRBD1 (6 bases). V lost 5 bases and J lost 7, with 9 bases in between. Per germline, CDR1 MGHDK and CDR2 SYGVNS. The CDR3 is made up of 13 amino acids. This CDR3 reads CASSRGKNSPLHF. The CDR3 DNA sequence: TGTGCCAGCAGTAGGGGGAAAAATTCACCCCTCCACTTT.

There are many counts of this clonotype. The rearrangement links TRBV6-2 or TRBV6-3 to TRBJ2-1, with TRBD2 matching 8 bases. This CDR3 comprises 17 residues. Germline V gene data show CDR1 as MNHEY and CDR2 as SVGEGT. V was pared by 6 bases and J by 6 bases, with 16 bases of the junction left unmatched. The CDR3 DNA reads as TGTGCCAGCAGCACCCTCACTAGCGGCAAAACCGTCAATGAGCAGTTCTTC. Protein sequence: CASSTLTSGKTVNEQFF.

As regards this clonotype: A single base separates this from a much larger clone, so it may be a read error. The chain uses TRBV18 and TRBJ1-2, with 8 bases fitting TRBD1. The length of the CDR3 is 16 residues. After removal of 4 bases from V and 4 bases from J, the junction contained 11 bases not matched to a gene. Germline CDR1 is KGHSH and CDR2 is LQKENI. The CDR3 bases are TGTGCCAGCTCACAGAACGGACAGGGCTTCCCCTATGGCTACACCTTC. Translated: CASSQNGQGFPYGYTF.

This clonotype appeared many times. V and J are TRBV6-2 or TRBV6-3 and TRBJ2-1, with unresolved D. Germline assignment: CDR1 MNHEY and CDR2 SVGEGT. Trimming cost V 6 bases and J 4 bases, with 4 bases left between them. The CDR3 has 11 residues. CDR3 loop: CASRLYNEQFF. The CDR3 bases are TGTGCCAGCAGACTATACAATGAGCAGTTCTTC.

Ten or more counts support this clonotype. J is TRBJ1-1 and V is TRBV15; D is possibly TRBD1 (5 bases). Trimming removed 1 base at V and 11 bases at J, with 20 bases between. The CDR3 has 15 residues. Per germline, CDR1 LNHNV and CDR2 YYDKDF (reference sequence). CDR3 nucleotide sequence: TGTGCCACCAGCAGAGGAGGTCTTCGGGCAGGGATGGCTTTCTTT. This codes for CATSRGGLRAGMAFF.

This clonotype turned up a few times. The rearrangement links TRBV4-2 to TRBJ2-7, with D tentatively TRBD1 or TRBD2 (5 bases each). V was cut by 3 bases and J by 0 bases, with 12 bases left in between. From germline, CDR1 is LGHNA and CDR2 YNFKEQ. CDR3 length equals 15 residues. The CDR3, as DNA: TGTGCCAGCAGCCATAGGGGACCGGACTCCTACGAGCAGTACTTC. Protein product: CASSHRGPDSYEQYF.

This clonotype was counted ten times or more. The rearrangement joins TRBV20-1 to TRBJ1-5, with D maybe TRBD1 (5 bases). Per germline, CDR1 DFQATT and CDR2 SNEGSKA (reference sequence). Trimming left V 0 bases short and J 7 bases short, with 13 bases between. CDR3 size: 14 residues. CDR3 bases: TGCAGTGCTAGAGATGGAAGCAGGGACCAGCCCCAGCATTTT. Translating it yields CSARDGSRDQPQHF.

This clonotype was seen repeatedly, ten times or more. The chain has TRBV18 and TRBJ1-1; D possibly corresponds to TRBD1 (5 bases). The CDR3 extends over 14 amino acids. Between the trimmed V and J ends, which lost 3 bases and 3 bases, there was a span of 11 bases. CDR1 KGHSH and CDR2 LQKENI come from the germline V gene. The CDR3 coding sequence is TGTGCCAGCTCACCGACAGCTGGGGACACTGAAGCTTTCTTT. Protein product: CASSPTAGDTEAFF.

At least ten counts were recorded for this clonotype. The chain carries TRBV5-1 and TRBJ2-1, with 10 bases that match TRBD2. V lost 2 bases to trimming and J lost 8 bases; unmatched junction nucleotides: 10. CDR1 is SGHRS, CDR2 YFSETQ, per germline. This CDR3 is 16 amino acids long. CDR3 loop: CASSFQSSGGVDEQFF. For the CDR3, the DNA is TGCGCCAGCAGCTTCCAGTCTAGCGGGGGTGTCGATGAGCAGTTCTTC.

This clonotype was seen ten or more times. V is TRBV29-1 and J is TRBJ2-3; 7 nucleotides agree with TRBD2. V was pared by 7 bases and J by 0 bases, with 10 bases of the junction left unmatched. The CDR3 covers 15 residues. CDR1 and CDR2 (germline): SQVTM, ANQGSEA. CDR3: CSGSTYSGSTDTQYF. Here the CDR3 DNA reads TGCAGCGGCTCTACCTATAGCGGGAGCACAGATACGCAGTATTTT.

This clonotype was recorded at least ten times. The chain recombines TRBV24-1 with TRBJ2-1; no reliable D call. The CDR3 runs 12 residues. V lost 4 bases and J lost 5, with 5 bases in between. The germline V gene encodes CDR1 KGHDR and CDR2 SFDVKD. The CDR3 region is CATSEPNNEQFF. DNA for the CDR3: TGTGCCACCAGTGAGCCCAACAATGAGCAGTTCTTC.

There are a few counts of this clonotype. The J gene is TRBJ2-3, the V gene TRBV7-9; D possibly matches TRBD1 or TRBD2 (6 bases each). The V end lost 3 bases, the J end lost 0 bases, and 10 bases lay between the germline ends. The V gene's germline CDR1 is SEHNR and CDR2 FQNEAQ (reference sequence). This CDR3 has 15 residues. CDR3 nucleotides: TGTGCCAGCAGCTTTACAGGGACTAGCACAGATACGCAGTATTTT. Protein product: CASSFTGTSTDTQYF.

This clonotype was counted ten times or more. The chain employs TRBV7-2 and TRBJ2-2; 8 bases map to TRBD1. The CDR3 contains 16 residues. The V and J ends lost 6 bases and 0 bases, in that order; junction bases with no gene match: 6. Germline V gene lookup returns CDR1 SGHTA and CDR2 FQGNSA. CDR3 sequence reads: CASSSGGNANTGELFF. Written as DNA, the CDR3 is TGTGCCAGCAGTTCAGGGGGCAACGCGAACACCGGGGAGCTGTTTTTT.

There are many counts of this clonotype. The rearrangement links TRBV18 to TRBJ1-1; D is unresolved. Trimming shortened V by 3 bases and J by 1 base, and 9 bases separated the two germline ends. Per germline, CDR1 KGHSH and CDR2 LQKENI. The CDR3 spans 14 residues. This chain's CDR3 is CASSPMQENTEAFF. The CDR3 DNA is TGTGCCAGCTCACCCATGCAGGAGAACACTGAAGCTTTCTTT.

The table lists this clonotype with many counts. The CDR3, as DNA: TGTGCCAGCAGTTACGGGGCGGGAGGGGGCTACGAGCAGTACTTC. Residues: CASSYGAGGGYEQYF. The chain is built from TRBV6-5 and TRBJ2-7, with 9 nucleotides matching TRBD2. This CDR3 region has 15 residues. Germline V lookup: CDR1 MNHEY, CDR2 SVGAGI. J lost 3 bases, V lost 2 bases, and 5 bases had no gene match.

This clonotype has ten or more counts. The CDR3 loop is CSAREGRGETQYF. The CDR3 DNA reads as TGCAGTGCTAGAGAGGGCCGCGGGGAGACCCAGTACTTC. The gene calls are TRBV20-1 and TRBJ2-5, with D possibly being TRBD2 (5 bases). Germline-derived CDR1 and CDR2 are DFQATT and SNEGSKA (reference sequence). The CDR3 is made up of 13 amino acids. Between the trimmed V and J ends, which lost 0 bases and 5 bases, there was a span of 10 bases.

The V call is TRBV6-5, the J call TRBJ1-6; the D gene is possibly TRBD1 (6 bases). The V gene lost 2 bases and the J gene lost 6 bases, with 20 bases spanning the gap. The CDR3 contains 18 residues. The germline V gene encodes CDR1 MNHEY and CDR2 SVGAGI. The CDR3 bases are TGTGCCAGCAGTTACCCCCCGAACTCAGGGGAGGGTAATTCACCCCTCCACTTT. It is translated as CASSYPPNSGEGNSPLHF.

This clonotype was seen many times. The CDR3 coding sequence is TGTGCCAGCAGGCCCAGCAATCAGCCCCAGCATTTT. It encodes CASRPSNQPQHF. The rearrangement joins TRBV6-2 or TRBV6-3 to TRBJ1-5; D remains ambiguous. Per germline, CDR1 MNHEY and CDR2 SVGEGT. This CDR3 is built from 12 residues. V gave up 6 bases and J gave up 1 base, with 4 bases separating them.